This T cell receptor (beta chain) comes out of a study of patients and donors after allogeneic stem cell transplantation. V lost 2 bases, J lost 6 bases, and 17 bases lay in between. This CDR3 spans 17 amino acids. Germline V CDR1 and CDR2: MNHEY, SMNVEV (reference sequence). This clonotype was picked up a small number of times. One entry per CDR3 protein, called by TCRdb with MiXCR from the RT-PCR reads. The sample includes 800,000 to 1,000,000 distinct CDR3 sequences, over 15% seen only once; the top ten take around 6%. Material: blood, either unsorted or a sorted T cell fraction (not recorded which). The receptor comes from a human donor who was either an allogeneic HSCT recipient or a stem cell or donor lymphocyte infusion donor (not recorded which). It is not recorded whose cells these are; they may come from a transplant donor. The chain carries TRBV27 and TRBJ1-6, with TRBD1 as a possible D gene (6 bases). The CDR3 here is CASSLKNVDRPNSPLHF. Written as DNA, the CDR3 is TGTGCCAGCAGTTTAAAAAATGTGGACAGACCTAATTCACCCCTCCACTTT.